These 5 T cell receptor beta chains share one sample of origin, sequenced in a study of T cell clonotyping in hematopoietic cell transplantation. Documented time point: recipient sample about 28 days before transplant, after cytoreduction. The repertoire was sequenced with immunoSEQ multiplex PCR; TCRdb's copy has only in-frame clones and lacks some. The table records 30,000 or so clones, approximately 80% of them present only once. The sample in question was peripheral blood mononuclear cells, obtained before stem cell transplant. The origin of the receptors is a young woman with chronic myeloid leukemia. Some clones in this sample may be carry-over from other donors' samples.

This clone came up a few times. The J gene is TRBJ2-7, the V gene TRBV6-5, with D unclear. V lost 1 base, J lost 3 bases, and 13 bases lay in between. The germline V gene encodes CDR1 MNHEY and CDR2 SVGAGI. The CDR3 totals 15 residues. CDR3 sequence (DNA): TGTGCCAGCAGTTACTTCGACGGGCCACACTACGAGCAGTACTTC. Translating it yields CASSYFDGPHYEQYF.

V gene TRBV13 combines with J gene TRBJ1-1; tentative D call: TRBD1 (6 bases). CDR1 and CDR2 from the germline V gene are PRHDT and FYEKMQ (reference sequence). The ends were cut back, 5 bases at V and 5 bases at J, with 21 bases in the middle. The CDR3 totals 16 residues. The CDR3, as DNA: TGTGCCAGCAGCCCTAAAGGGGGGCGGCAGCGGACTGAAGCTTTCTTT. Its translation: CASSPKGGRQRTEAFF.

The chain joins TRBV29-1 to TRBJ2-7; the D gene is possibly TRBD1 (5 bases). This CDR3 spans 10 amino acids. V lost 8 bases to trimming and J lost 6 bases, with 11 bases between them. Germline values: CDR1 SQVTM, CDR2 ANQGSEA. DNA of the CDR3: TGCAGCCTCCTCAGGGTCGAGCAGTACGTC. Its translation is CSLLRVEQYV.

The V and J genes are TRBV6-5 and TRBJ1-2; D unresolved. V gave up 4 bases and J gave up 4 bases, with 13 bases separating them. Germline CDR1 and CDR2: MNHEY and SVGAGI. The CDR3 extends over 14 amino acids. CDR3 region: CASSSRTESYGYTF. The CDR3 bases are TGTGCCAGCAGTTCCCGGACGGAGAGCTATGGCTACACCTTC.

The genes are TRBV5-1 and TRBJ1-2, with 7 bases identical to TRBD1. Losses at the gene ends were 4 bases for V and 2 bases for J; bases not matched to a gene: 5. CDR3 size: 14 residues. Germline V gene data show CDR1 as SGHRS and CDR2 as YFSETQ. The CDR3 is CASSETQGNYGYTF. CDR3 nucleotide sequence: TGCGCCAGCAGCGAAACACAGGGGAACTATGGCTACACCTTC.